These 14 T cell receptor beta chains were all obtained from the same sample, sequenced in a study of identical twins. From the 5' RACE reads, TCRdb called clonotypes with MiXCR, one entry per CDR3 protein. The repertoire holds 600,000 to 850,000 distinct CDR3 sequences, roughly 18% seen once, with around 12% in the top ten. This same sample was also taken into another study, of T cells expressing NK-cell markers.

The material sequenced was PBMCs. All receptors come from a woman aged 18-29 years in good health.

The CDR3, as DNA: TGCAGTGCAGAAGGGCGCGCAACGAAACTCAATGAGCAGTTCTTC. It codes for CSAEGRATKLNEQFF. The rearrangement uses TRBV20-1 and TRBJ2-1; D is uncertain. This CDR3 spans 15 amino acids. Germline V lookup: CDR1 DFQATT, CDR2 SNEGSKA (reference sequence). Trimming removed 6 bases from V and 6 bases from J, with 21 bases in between.

This clonotype appeared a few times. V and J are TRBV21-1 and TRBJ2-7. TRBV21-1 represents a pseudogene. The CDR3 totals 11 residues. The CDR3 nucleotides read TGTGCCACCCACGCTGGCTACGAGCAGTACTTC. Translated, it gives CATHAGYEQYF.

This chain connects TRBV7-9 to TRBJ1-2; D is perhaps TRBD1 (5 bases). The CDR3 loop spans 13 amino acids. Trimming pared 2 bases from V and 7 bases from J, leaving 11 bases between. CDR1 is SEHNR, CDR2 FQNEAQ, per germline (reference sequence). Here the CDR3 DNA reads TGTGCCAGCAGCTTAATGCAGGGACTTGGCTACACCTTC. Its translation: CASSLMQGLGYTF.

The chain couples TRBV20-1 to TRBJ2-3; 9 nucleotides align to TRBD2. The CDR3 has 15 amino acids. The germline gives CDR1 DFQATT, CDR2 SNEGSKA (reference sequence). Losses at the gene ends were 6 bases for V and 0 bases for J; bases not matched to a gene: 7. CDR3 sequence: CSAIPSGTSTDTQYF. The CDR3 DNA is TGCAGTGCCATCCCTAGCGGGACTAGCACAGATACGCAGTATTTT.

V and J are TRBV12-5 and TRBJ2-1; 9 bases line up with TRBD2. Germline V gives CDR1 LGHNT, CDR2 FRNRAP. V dropped 5 bases and J dropped 3; count of bases not matched to a gene: 5. This CDR3 has 15 residues. The CDR3: CASGPGLANYNEQFF. The CDR3 nucleotides read TGTGCTAGTGGTCCTGGACTAGCGAACTACAATGAGCAGTTCTTC. The full variable domain, rest sourced from reference TRBV12-5 and TRBJ2-1, is DARVTQTPRHKVTEMGQEVTMRCQPILGHNTVFWYRQTMMQGLELLAYFRNRAPLDDSGMPKDRFSAEMPDATLATLKIQPSEPRDSAVYFCASGPGLANYNEQFFGPGTRLTVL.

The chain recombines TRBV12-3 or TRBV12-4 with TRBJ1-1; D may be TRBD1 (5 bases). The CDR3 sequence is 14 residues long. Trimming took off 6 bases at V and 2 bases at J, with 13 bases between the two ends. CDR3 loop: CASSPSRDNTEAFF. The CDR3 region has the DNA TGTGCCAGCAGCCCGTCGAGGGACAACACTGAAGCTTTCTTT.

The chain combines TRBV6-1 with TRBJ1-1; D unclear. The CDR3 covers 15 residues. Per germline, CDR1 MNHNS and CDR2 SASEGT. V was cut by 6 bases and J by 0 bases, with 14 bases left in between. The CDR3 nucleotides are TGTGCCAGCAGGCCGCCGGGAGTGGTGAACACTGAAGCTTTCTTT. This codes for CASRPPGVVNTEAFF.

This clonotype occurred a few times. The chain joins TRBV5-1 to TRBJ2-4, with D unresolved. Germline lookup yields CDR1 SGHRS and CDR2 YFSETQ. The germline V and J ends were trimmed by 5 bases and 1 base, with 10 bases remaining between them. The CDR3 spans 14 residues. The CDR3, as DNA: TGCGCCAGCAGGAGAGAGGAGGCCAAAAACATTCAGTACTTC. It specifies CASRREEAKNIQYF. The variable domain in full, completed from reference TRBV5-1 and TRBJ2-4, reads KAGVTQTPRYLIKTRGQQVTLSCSPISGHRSVSWYQQTPGQGLQFLFEYFSETQRNKGNFPGRFSGRQFSNSRSEMNVSTLELGDSALYLCASRREEAKNIQYFGAGTRLSVL.

The V call is TRBV11-2, the J call TRBJ2-7; 9 nucleotides match TRBD1. The germline gives CDR1 SGHAT, CDR2 FQNNGV. J gave up 6 bases and V 5 bases, and 11 bases lay outside the gene matches. CDR3 length equals 15 residues. CDR3 residues: CASSVGQGPSGEQYF. The CDR3 nucleotides are TGTGCCAGCAGCGTCGGACAGGGGCCATCAGGCGAGCAGTACTTC.

The chain is built from TRBV6-1 and TRBJ2-7; D may be TRBD1 (6 bases). Trimming removed 6 bases from V and 1 base from J, with 16 bases in between. This CDR3 has 15 residues. Germline V CDR1 and CDR2: MNHNS, SASEGT. The CDR3, as DNA: TGTGCCAGCAGCGGTCGACAGGCGCCTTCCTACGAGCAGTACTTC. Protein: CASSGRQAPSYEQYF.

This clonotype occurred a few times. As DNA, the CDR3 is TGCAGTGCTCCCCGGGGGGAGGAAGTCGCCTACAATGAGCAGTTCTTC. Protein product: CSAPRGEEVAYNEQFF. J is TRBJ2-1 and V is TRBV20-1, with 7 nucleotides matching TRBD2. CDR1 is DFQATT, CDR2 SNEGSKA, per germline (reference sequence). This CDR3 spans 16 amino acids. The V gene end was trimmed by 5 bases and the J gene end by 2 bases; junction bases not matched to a gene: 12.

This clonotype was picked up a small number of times. The J gene is TRBJ2-7, the V gene TRBV12-3 or TRBV12-4; 12 nucleotides match TRBD2. The length of the CDR3 is 16 residues. The J segment lost 0 bases and the V segment lost 6 bases, leaving 6 bases of the junction unmatched. The CDR3 DNA reads TGTGCCAGCAGCCCTACTAGCGGGGGGAGCTCCTACGAGCAGTACTTC. Encoded protein: CASSPTSGGSSYEQYF.

The chain couples TRBV20-1 to TRBJ1-1; no reliable D call. Germline V gene sequence: CDR1 DFQATT, CDR2 SNEGSKA (reference sequence). The V end was cut by 3 bases, the J end by 0 bases, with 14 bases between. The CDR3 has 15 residues. The CDR3 region has the DNA TGCAGTGCTAGTAGACCGGGAGGTATGAACACTGAAGCTTTCTTT. Translated, it gives CSASRPGGMNTEAFF.

This clonotype has more than one count but fewer than ten. This rearrangement joins TRBV5-1 to TRBJ1-1; the D is unclear. Trimming took off 2 bases at V and 2 bases at J, with 10 bases between the two ends. CDR1 is SGHRS and CDR2 is YFSETQ in the germline V gene. The CDR3 runs to 14 residues. CDR3 protein: CASSLWRTNTEAFF. The CDR3 DNA reads as TGCGCCAGCAGCTTATGGAGGACTAACACTGAAGCTTTCTTT.